Shown below are 17 T cell receptor beta chains from a single sample sequenced in a study of shared clonotypes between healthy human individuals. Profiling relied on immunoSEQ multiplex PCR, and the TCRdb table lists in-frame clones only, not all of them. The sample lists over a million clones, approximately 80% occurring once. Sequenced sample: memory CD4+ T cells from PBMCs. Regarding subset: CD45RA-negative fraction. The receptor source for this set is a man between 18 and 35 years old in good health. Some clones in this sample may be carry-over from other donors' samples.

This rearrangement joins TRBV4-1 to TRBJ2-3, with 11 bases matching TRBD2. The CDR3 is 15 amino acids. The trim removed 5 bases at V and 5 bases at J, leaving 6 bases unmatched. Germline CDR1 and CDR2: MGHRA and YSYEKL. The CDR3 coding sequence is TGCGCCAGCAGCACGACTAGCGGGAATCGAGATACGCAGTATTTT. As protein: CASSTTSGNRDTQYF.

On this clone itself: One end of the junction varies from germline; a read error may be responsible. The V gene is TRBV7-3, the J gene TRBJ2-1; unclear D gene. CDR1 is SGHTA and CDR2 is FQGTGA in the germline V gene. There are 13 residues in the CDR3. The CDR3 spells CASSFPPTPGLVF. In DNA, the CDR3 is TGTGCCAGCAGCTTCCCCCCCACCCCTGGTTTGGTCTTC.

The chain joins TRBV7-3 to TRBJ2-1; D perhaps matches TRBD1 (5 bases). The germline gives CDR1 SGHTA, CDR2 FQGTGA. The CDR3 contains 15 residues. The germline V and J ends were trimmed by 0 bases and 6 bases, with 12 bases remaining between them. CDR3 residues: CASSLTQGLGNEQFF. DNA of the CDR3: TGTGCCAGCAGCTTAACCCAGGGTCTGGGCAATGAGCAGTTCTTC. The variable domain in full, completed from reference TRBV7-3 and TRBJ2-1, reads GAGVSQTPSNKVTEKGKYVELRCDPISGHTALYWYRQSLGQGPEFLIYFQGTGAADDSGLPNDRFFAVRPEGSVSTLKIQRTERGDSAVYLCASSLTQGLGNEQFFGPGTRLTVL.

This clone was counted between two and nine times. Distinct nucleotide sequences in the sample also encode this CDR3. V is TRBV6-1 and J is TRBJ2-3; TRBD1 agrees at 9 bases. CDR3 size: 14 residues. V lost 6 bases and J lost 2; bases outside the gene matches: 3. Germline CDR1 and CDR2: MNHNS and SASEGT. The CDR3 DNA reads TGTGCCAGCAGGGACAGGGGACCCACAGATACGCAGTATTTT. Translation gives CASRDRGPTDTQYF.

J is TRBJ2-5 and V is TRBV5-1; the D gene is possibly TRBD1 (5 bases). Trimming pared 3 bases from V and 1 base from J, leaving 7 bases between. The CDR3 runs to 13 residues. Germline CDR1 and CDR2: SGHRS and YFSETQ. CDR3 amino acids: CASSSTAQETQYF. CDR3 bases: TGCGCCAGCAGCTCGACAGCCCAAGAGACCCAGTACTTC.

This sequence joins TRBV7-8 and TRBJ1-5; no firm D call. The germline V gene has CDR1 SGHVS and CDR2 FQNEAQ. V lost 5 bases and J lost 0, with 14 bases in between. The CDR3 is made up of 16 amino acids. The CDR3 is CASSPRALHSNQPQHF. In DNA, the CDR3 is TGTGCCAGCAGCCCTAGGGCCCTTCATAGCAATCAGCCCCAGCATTTT.

The chain employs TRBV28 and TRBJ1-5; 9 bases are a match to TRBD1. The CDR3 has 15 amino acids. Germline CDR1 reads MDHEN; CDR2 reads SYDVKM. V lost 1 base, J lost 4 bases, and 2 bases stayed unmatched. The CDR3 sequence: CASSLYRGQNQPQHF. The CDR3, as DNA: TGTGCCAGCAGTTTATACAGGGGGCAGAATCAGCCCCAGCATTTT.

A few counts support this clone. DNA of the CDR3: TGTGCCAGCACCCAACAAAAACAGGGGAGCGGCTACACCTTC. Translated: CASTQQKQGSGYTF. J is TRBJ1-2 and V is TRBV6-5; TRBD1 aligns across 7 bases. J was trimmed by 8 bases and V by 7 bases; bases with no gene match: 13. This CDR3 contains 14 residues. Germline values: CDR1 MNHEY, CDR2 SVGAGI.

The chain couples TRBV4-2 to TRBJ2-1; 9 bases map to TRBD2. Germline trimming cut 3 bases from V and 7 bases from J; bases unmatched to any gene: 10. The CDR3 covers 16 residues. Germline values: CDR1 LGHNA, CDR2 YNFKEQ. The CDR3 region has the DNA TGTGCCAGCAGCCAGCCCGGGACTAGCAGGTGGAATGAGCAGTTCTTC. Translated, it gives CASSQPGTSRWNEQFF.

The chain employs TRBV28 and TRBJ2-2, with D perhaps TRBD1 (6 bases). V gave up 5 bases and J gave up 8 bases, with 18 bases separating them. Germline loops: CDR1 MDHEN, CDR2 SYDVKM. The length of the CDR3 is 15 residues. The CDR3 region has the DNA TGTGCCAGCAGTCCACCCGGGACAATCTCGGGGGAGCTGTTTTTT. Its translation is CASSPPGTISGELFF.

The chain employs TRBV27 and TRBJ1-1; D uncertain. V was shortened by 5 bases and J by 1 base, with 8 bases between the two germline ends. This CDR3 comprises 13 residues. Germline V CDR1 and CDR2: MNHEY, SMNVEV (reference sequence). DNA of the CDR3: TGTGCCAGCAGTATCGCCTCGAACACTGAAGCTTTCTTT. It encodes CASSIASNTEAFF.

As for this clone: Other DNA sequences of this sample code for an identical CDR3. The chain links TRBV21-1 to TRBJ2-7; the table's D call of TRBD1 was not tested on the DNA. TRBV21-1 is a known pseudogene. CDR3 size: 14 residues. The CDR3 loop reads CASSKGRGPYEQYF. CDR3 in DNA: TGTGCCAGCAGCAAGGGCAGGGGGCCCTACGAGCAGTACTTC.

The chain employs TRBV5-1 and TRBJ1-3; maybe TRBD1 (6 bases). Germline V lookup: CDR1 SGHRS, CDR2 YFSETQ. The CDR3 has 14 residues. V was cut by 1 base and J by 8 bases, with 13 bases left in between. CDR3 in amino acids: CASSLSGAGDTIYF. The CDR3 DNA is TGCGCCAGCAGCTTGTCGGGGGCCGGCGACACCATATATTTT.

As regards this clone: This same CDR3 is encoded by further DNA sequences in the sample. The chain is built from TRBV2 and TRBJ1-1; D gene uncertain. From germline, CDR1 is SNHLY and CDR2 FYNNEI. The CDR3 consists of 13 residues. V was cut by 6 bases and J by 1 base, with 9 bases left in between. CDR3 bases: TGTGCCAGCAGGCCACAGCAGAACACTGAAGCTTTCTTT. Translated: CASRPQQNTEAFF. The entire variable domain, with the rest obtained from reference TRBV2 and TRBJ1-1, is as follows: EPEVTQTPSHQVTQMGQEVILRCVPISNHLYFYWYRQILGQKVEFLVSFYNNEISEKSEIFDDQFSVERPDGSNFTLKIRSTKLEDSAMYFCASRPQQNTEAFFGQGTRLTVV.

The chain recombines TRBV7-2 with TRBJ1-2; TRBD1 matches 11 bases. V was clipped by 5 bases and J by 5 bases; unmatched bases: 4. The length of the CDR3 is 14 residues. Germline CDR1 and CDR2: SGHTA and FQGNSA. The CDR3 DNA follows: TGTGCCAGCAGCCTGGGACAGGGGGTGTATGGCTACACCTTC. It yields the protein CASSLGQGVYGYTF.

This clone has at least ten counts. This chain links TRBV18 with TRBJ2-7, with TRBD2 matching over 9 bases. Trimming at V came to 6 bases and at J to 5 bases, leaving 5 bases not matched to a gene. The CDR3 consists of 13 residues. From germline, CDR1 is KGHSH and CDR2 LQKENI. CDR3 protein: CASSLGLANEQYF. CDR3 nucleotides: TGTGCCAGCTCTCTCGGACTAGCGAACGAGCAGTACTTC.

The chain recombines TRBV27 with TRBJ1-5; 9 bases are shared with TRBD1. V lost 6 bases to trimming and J lost 5 bases; unmatched junction nucleotides: 5. The CDR3 extends over 14 amino acids. The germline V gene encodes CDR1 MNHEY and CDR2 SMNVEV (reference sequence). The CDR3 coding sequence is TGTGCCAGCAGGTATCACAGGGGGCATCAGCCCCAGCATTTT. It is translated as CASRYHRGHQPQHF.